This TCR beta chain was retrieved from a study of blood T cell repertoires in COVID-19. This table comes from immunoSEQ multiplex PCR, and its TCRdb copy is limited to in-frame clones, with some not included. The table has fewer than 350,000 clones, more than 80% seen once. The material sequenced was peripheral blood. The clonotype comes from a young woman with COVID-19, enrolled during active disease.

The CDR3 is CASSQDTVSTDTQYF. The CDR3 nucleotides are TGCGCCAGCAGCCAAGATACGGTTAGCACAGATACGCAGTATTTT. The V call is TRBV4-3, the J call TRBJ2-3; D is unclear. The CDR3 has 15 amino acids. Per germline, CDR1 LGHNA and CDR2 YSLEER. Trimming removed 0 bases at V and 0 bases at J, with 7 bases between.